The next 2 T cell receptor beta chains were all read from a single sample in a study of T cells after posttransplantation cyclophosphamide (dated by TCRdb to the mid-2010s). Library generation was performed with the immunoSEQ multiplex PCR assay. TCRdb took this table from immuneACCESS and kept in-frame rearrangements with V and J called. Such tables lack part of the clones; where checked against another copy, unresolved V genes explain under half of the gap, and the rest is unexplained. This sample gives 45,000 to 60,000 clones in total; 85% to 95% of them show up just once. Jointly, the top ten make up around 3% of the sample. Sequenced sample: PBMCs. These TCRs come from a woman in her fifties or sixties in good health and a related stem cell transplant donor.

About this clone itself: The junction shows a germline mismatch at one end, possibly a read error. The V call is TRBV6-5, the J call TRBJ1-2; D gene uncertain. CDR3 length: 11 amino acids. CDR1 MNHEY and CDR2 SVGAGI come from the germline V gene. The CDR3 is CASSPGRGYTF. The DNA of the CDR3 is TGTGCTAGCAGTCCCGGCAGGGGCTACACCTTC.

The CDR3: CASSFWSGRGEQYF. The CDR3 nucleotides are TGTGCCAGCAGCTTCTGGTCAGGGCGGGGCGAGCAGTACTTC. The gene calls are TRBV7-9 and TRBJ2-7; D possibly corresponds to TRBD2 (6 bases). V gave up 3 bases and J gave up 6 bases, with 15 bases separating them. This CDR3 has 14 residues. Germline CDR1 reads SEHNR; CDR2 reads FQNEAQ (reference sequence).